These 5 T cell receptor beta chains share one sample of origin, sequenced in a study of blood T cell repertoires in COVID-19. The table came from immunoSEQ multiplex PCR; TCRdb's copy has only in-frame clones and leaves some out. The table has 100,000 to 130,000 clones, around 88% seen once. Sequencing was carried out using peripheral blood. Every receptor here comes from a man aged 50-59 years with active or convalescent COVID-19.

This clone appeared a single time. The chain's CDR3 is CASRPTRQGREQFF. The CDR3 nucleotides read TGTGCCAGCAGACCCACCCGACAGGGTAGGGAGCAGTTCTTC. V and J are TRBV6-5 and TRBJ2-1; 7 bases are a match to TRBD1. The junction had 12 bases not matched to a gene; V was cut back by 6 bases and J by 10 bases. Germline values: CDR1 MNHEY, CDR2 SVGAGI. The CDR3 spans 14 residues.

The chain recombines TRBV2 with TRBJ2-5, with 14 bases matching TRBD2. The CDR3 sequence is 18 residues long. Germline V lookup: CDR1 SNHLY, CDR2 FYNNEI. With V trimmed by 5 bases and J by 4 bases, 12 bases remained unmatched. CDR3 DNA sequence: TGTGCCAGCAGTACCTCGGGACTAGCGGGAGAGAAGAGAGAGACCCAGTACTTC. It translates to CASSTSGLAGEKRETQYF.

The chain is built from TRBV19 and TRBJ1-4; D not resolved. The CDR3 runs 15 residues. V lost 6 bases and J 1 base, leaving 12 bases between the germline ends. CDR1 LNHDA and CDR2 SQIVND come from the germline V gene (reference sequence). CDR3 coding DNA: TGTGCCAGTAGATGGAGCCGGCAAACTAATGAAAAACTGTTTTTT. This gives the protein CASRWSRQTNEKLFF. Full variable domain (outside the CDR3, taken from reference TRBV19 and TRBJ1-4): DGGITQSPKYLFRKEGQNVTLSCEQNLNHDAMYWYRQDPGQGLRLIYYSQIVNDFQKGDIAEGYSVSREKKESFPLTVTSAQKNPTAFYLCASRWSRQTNEKLFFGSGTQLSVL.

The chain's CDR3 is CASTSAERILNGYTF. DNA of the CDR3: TGTGCCAGCACTTCCGCGGAACGAATCTTAAATGGCTACACCTTC. J is TRBJ1-2 and V is TRBV6-6; D gene uncertain. The CDR3 contains 15 residues. CDR1 and CDR2 (germline): MNHNY, SVGAGI (reference sequence). V dropped 7 bases and J dropped 6 bases, with 21 bases sitting between them.

The chain carries TRBV2 and TRBJ2-3; D is unclear. Trimming took off 5 bases at V and 7 bases at J, with 16 bases between the two ends. Germline CDR1 SNHLY, CDR2 FYNNEI. The CDR3 sequence is 14 residues long. The CDR3 reads CASSSPTEPNTQYF. The CDR3 nucleotides read TGTGCCAGCAGTAGCCCCACTGAACCTAATACGCAGTATTTT.